Below, one T cell receptor beta chain is given with its context. What it binds is not known. Time point here: blood from clinic visit 5 months post-surgery; TSC patient then seizure free. Surgery cases with the highest brain T cell transcript signatures were chosen for sequencing. Patients received at least one anti-epileptic drug before surgery. This sample is drawn from a study of brain T cells in children with intractable seizures. Broader study findings: HCMV serostatus was not known, and viral specificity came from CDR3 similarity only. Clones missing pre-surgery may reflect undersampling of that blood sample.

Sequenced by immunoSEQ multiplex PCR; TCRdb stores in-frame clones only, minus some. The data contain around 340,000 clones, 93% of them seen just once; the ten biggest clones take up roughly 5.8%. Germline CDR1 SGHRS, CDR2 YFSETQ. This CDR3 comprises 12 residues. Trimming stripped 4 bases from V and 0 bases from J, with 4 bases between. This TCR derives from a boy in the first two years of life with tuberous sclerosis and intractable seizures. Sequencing was performed on peripheral blood, taken 4 to 5 months after surgery. The chain employs TRBV5-1 and TRBJ1-1; D not certain. CDR3 region: CASSLLNTEAFF. In nucleotides, the CDR3 is TGCGCCAGCAGCCTCTTGAACACTGAAGCTTTCTTT.